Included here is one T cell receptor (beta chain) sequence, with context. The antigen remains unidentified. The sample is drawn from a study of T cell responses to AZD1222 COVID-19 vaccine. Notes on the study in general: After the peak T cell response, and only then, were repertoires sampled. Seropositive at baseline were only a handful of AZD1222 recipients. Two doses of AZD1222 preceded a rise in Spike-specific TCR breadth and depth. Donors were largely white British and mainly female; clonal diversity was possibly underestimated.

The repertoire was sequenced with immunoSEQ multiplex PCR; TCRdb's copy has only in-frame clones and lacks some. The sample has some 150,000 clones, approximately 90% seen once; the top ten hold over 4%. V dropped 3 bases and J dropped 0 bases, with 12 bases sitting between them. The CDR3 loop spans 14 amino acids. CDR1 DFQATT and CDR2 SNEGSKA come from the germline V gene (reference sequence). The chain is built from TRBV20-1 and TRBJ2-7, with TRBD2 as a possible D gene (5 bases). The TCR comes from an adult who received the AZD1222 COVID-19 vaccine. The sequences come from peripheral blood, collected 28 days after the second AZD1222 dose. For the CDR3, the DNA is TGCAGTGCTAGTAGATCCGGGGACTCCTACGAGCAGTACTTC. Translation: CSASRSGDSYEQYF.